A single sample is the source of the 5 T cell receptor beta chains below, sequenced in a study of T cells in localized non-small cell lung cancer. Sequencing was performed with immunoSEQ multiplex PCR; in TCRdb, only in-frame clones are kept and a portion is missing. The table shows thousands of clones, with 30% to 35% occurring only once. This sample comprised normal lung tissue next to the tumor, obtained before any cancer treatment. The source is a male donor at least 60 years old with stage III lung adenocarcinoma.

The chain is built from TRBV19 and TRBJ2-3; TRBD2 matches 14 bases. V lost 5 bases to trimming and J lost 5 bases; unmatched junction nucleotides: 6. Germline V gene sequence: CDR1 LNHDA, CDR2 SQIVND (reference sequence). CDR3 length: 16 residues. For the CDR3, the DNA is TGTGCCAGTAGTGGGGGGACTAGCGGGAGTGAAGATACGCAGTATTTT. This encodes CASSGGTSGSEDTQYF.

The V gene is TRBV15, the J gene TRBJ2-2, with 9 bases that match TRBD2. J gave up 3 bases and V 0 bases, and 8 bases lay outside the gene matches. The CDR3 extends over 18 amino acids. Germline V lookup: CDR1 LNHNV, CDR2 YYDKDF (reference sequence). The CDR3 is CATSRDGVAGVDTGELFF. The CDR3 bases are TGTGCCACCAGCAGAGACGGGGTAGCGGGAGTCGACACCGGGGAGCTGTTTTTT.

This clone came up a few times. The chain uses TRBV11-3 and TRBJ2-3; D may be TRBD1 or TRBD2 (5 bases each). V lost 7 bases to trimming and J lost 8 bases, with 19 bases between them. Germline V CDR1 and CDR2: SGHNT, YENEEA. The CDR3 length is 14 residues. CDR3 sequence (DNA): TGTGCCAGCAATGACAACGGGGCTAGTGGTACGCAGTATTTT. It is translated as CASNDNGASGTQYF.

The rearrangement uses TRBV6-8 and TRBJ1-1; unclear D gene. Germline loops: CDR1 MNHGY, CDR2 SAAAGT. This CDR3 contains 15 residues. Trimming cost V 6 bases and J 1 base, with 15 bases left between them. The CDR3 region is CASRPDAKRNTEAFF. The CDR3 DNA reads as TGTGCCAGCAGGCCGGACGCAAAACGGAACACTGAAGCTTTCTTT.

Relative to its sample, this clone is medium-sized. Written as DNA, the CDR3 is TGTGCCAGCAGCTTAGGCGGGGGCGCGACCGGGGAGCTGTTTTTT. Translating it yields CASSLGGGATGELFF. The chain is built from TRBV11-3 and TRBJ2-2; D is possibly TRBD2 (7 bases). Germline CDR1 reads SGHNT; CDR2 reads YENEEA. Trimming shortened V by 1 base and J by 5 bases, and 11 bases separated the two germline ends. This CDR3 spans 15 amino acids. The full variable domain, in which reference TRBV11-3 and TRBJ2-2 provide the parts outside the CDR3, is EAGVVQSPRYKIIEKKQPVAFWCNPISGHNTLYWYLQNLGQGPELLIRYENEEAVDDSQLPKDRFSAERLKGVDSTLKIQPAELGDSAVYLCASSLGGGATGELFFGEGSRLTVL.